Sequencing of this T cell receptor (beta chain) was carried out in a study of T cells in Graves' hyperthyroidism and ophthalmopathy (dated 2019 in TCRdb). A note on the overall study: Peripheral blood samples were taken at the time of initial diagnosis, prior to any treatment. TCR V-J signatures able to tell the groups apart were searched for in a discovery cohort of more than 90 patients, of whom over 40 had Graves' ophthalmopathy and some 60 had stable Graves' hyperthyroidism. Prospective prediction of ophthalmopathy was tested in an independent validation cohort consisting of 18 to 20 hyperthyroidism patients and around 16 patients who later progressed to ophthalmopathy. The approximately 90 discovery patients were randomly split 7:3 into training and test sets. The study also compared thyroid tissue and blood T-cell repertoires from about six Graves' hyperthyroidism patients. After blood sampling, hyperthyroidism patients were treated with methimazole at a starting dose of 30 mg daily, and ophthalmopathy patients were treated with high-dose intravenous methylprednisolone. TCR Vbeta CDR3 sequencing of some 140 peripheral blood samples (fewer than 45 ophthalmopathy, approximately 80 hyperthyroidism and roughly 17 progressor patients) is reported in the paper. Overall study outcomes, separate from this receptor: Most expanded thyroid clonotypes (frequency above 0.001) were also found in blood, which suggests that blood repertoires may mirror thyroid immune responses. Sample size was not statistically predetermined, and blinding of investigators to group allocation was not performed. During validation, the model predicted progression to ophthalmopathy a median of approximately 6.5 months ahead of onset, with around 71% sensitivity and around 72% specificity. Ophthalmopathy was separated from stable hyperthyroidism by a 13 V-J signature model, with approximately 90% sensitivity and roughly 81% specificity obtained in cross-validation and 80%/75% obtained in testing.

The sample holds a few counts of this clonotype. The antigen it recognizes is unknown. Base qualities are not provided; no much larger clone lies one nucleotide away. Stable Graves' hyperthyroidism was defined as the absence of progression to ophthalmopathy over 18 months of follow-up. The hyperthyroidism patients were between 18 and 65 years old and newly diagnosed, with a disease duration of less than 2 months. Any patient with an uncontrolled infection, another autoimmune disease, pregnancy or lactation was excluded. Diagnoses were based on clinical symptoms, serum thyroxine and TRAb, thyroid ultrasound and orbital computed tomography. Ficoll-Paque density gradient centrifugation was used to isolate PBMCs from about 9.4 ml of fresh peripheral blood. Total RNA was extracted using Trizol reagent, and RNA quality was assessed on an Agilent 2100 Bioanalyzer. CDR1 and CDR2 (LGHDT, YNNKEL) derive from the germline V gene (reference sequence). The CDR3 runs 15 residues from the cysteine to the phenylalanine. The retained sequence is limited to the CDR3, 45 bases, with the frame set at the first base. For this chain, trimming is 8 bases at the V end and 7 bases at the J end, and the number of junction bases without a gene match is 17.

The TCR beta CDR3 regions were amplified from the RNA transcripts. The TCR CDR3 was subjected to a first round of RT-PCR using the HTBI primer set and the Qiagen OneStep RT-PCR kit. Libraries were constructed in a second round of multiplex PCR, after which size selection and purification were carried out. Paired-end sequencing of the libraries was performed with 100 bp reads on an Illumina HiSeq2000. The paper's processing steps were these. SOAPnuke was used to process the raw data, removing reads that contained adapters or uncalled bases, had a mean Phred below 15, or lacked an exact match to the constant primer or identifier. COPE v1.2.5 was used to merge the high-quality paired reads, and each unique nucleotide sequence was defined as a clonotype. Clonotypes were aligned to IMGT TRBV, TRBD and TRBJ reference segments using MiTCR v1.1. The analysis was restricted to V-J combinations with a frequency above 0.0001, which together covered 99% to 99.2% of the repertoires. The TCS score was defined as the ratio of F50 (clonal expansion) to E x V (chaos), calculated using BLOSUM62-based TCRdist between CDR3 peptides within each V-J. Welch's t-statistics and random forest reduced around 510 V-J features to fewer than 15, which were used in a naive Bayes classifier (R e1071). Using fastp at Q25 and MiXCR, TCRdb reprocessed the public reads and kept productive beta chains. Each record represents a unique CDR3 protein, reported with the most common genes and DNA among its rows. The V and J calls and clone size are TCRdb's, not the authors'. The sample contains a few hundred thousand distinct CDR3 sequences, more than 15% of them found a single time. Roughly 7.3% of the sample goes to the ten largest clones.

The sequenced sample was blood. This clonotype was obtained from a woman under 40 with Graves' hyperthyroidism. The chain is assembled from TRBV3-1 and TRBJ2-7, with 7 bases in between that match TRBD1. Here is the DNA: TGTGCCAGCGCCCGTAACAGGGGTGCCTCGGGGGAGCAGTACTTC. Translated, this is CASARNRGASGEQYF.